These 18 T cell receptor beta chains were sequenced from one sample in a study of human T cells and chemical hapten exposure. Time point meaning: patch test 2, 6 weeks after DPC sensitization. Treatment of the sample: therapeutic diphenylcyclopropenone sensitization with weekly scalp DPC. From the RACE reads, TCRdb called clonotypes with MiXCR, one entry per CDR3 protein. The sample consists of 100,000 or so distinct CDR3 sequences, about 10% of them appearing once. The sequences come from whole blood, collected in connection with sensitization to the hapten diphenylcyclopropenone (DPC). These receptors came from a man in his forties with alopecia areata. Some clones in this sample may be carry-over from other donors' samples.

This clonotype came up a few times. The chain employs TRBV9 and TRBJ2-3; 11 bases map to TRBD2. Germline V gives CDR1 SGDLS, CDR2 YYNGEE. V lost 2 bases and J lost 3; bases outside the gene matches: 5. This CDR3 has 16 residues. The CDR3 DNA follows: TGTGCCAGCAGCGTTTTTTCTAGCGGGGGGACAGATACGCAGTATTTT. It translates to CASSVFSSGGTDTQYF.

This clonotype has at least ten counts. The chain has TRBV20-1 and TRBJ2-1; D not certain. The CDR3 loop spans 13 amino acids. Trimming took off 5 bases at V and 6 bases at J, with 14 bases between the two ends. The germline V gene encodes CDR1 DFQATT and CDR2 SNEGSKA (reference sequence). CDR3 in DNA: TGCAGTGCTGGTGCCGGTAGTGTCAATGAGCAGTTCTTC. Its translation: CSAGAGSVNEQFF.

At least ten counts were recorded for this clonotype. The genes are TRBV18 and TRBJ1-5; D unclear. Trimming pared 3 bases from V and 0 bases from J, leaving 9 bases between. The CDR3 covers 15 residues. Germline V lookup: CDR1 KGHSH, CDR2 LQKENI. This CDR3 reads CASSPYSNSNQPQHF. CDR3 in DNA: TGTGCCAGCTCACCCTACAGTAATAGCAATCAGCCCCAGCATTTT.

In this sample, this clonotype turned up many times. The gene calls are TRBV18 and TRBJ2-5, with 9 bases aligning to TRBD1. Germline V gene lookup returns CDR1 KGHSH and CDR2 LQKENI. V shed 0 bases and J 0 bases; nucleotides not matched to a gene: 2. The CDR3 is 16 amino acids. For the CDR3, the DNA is TGTGCCAGCTCACCACCGGGACAGGGATACCAAGAGACCCAGTACTTC. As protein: CASSPPGQGYQETQYF.

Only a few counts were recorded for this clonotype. The CDR3 DNA is TGTGCCAGCAGCCAAATGGGGGCCCCTACCTACGAGCAGTACTTC. Its translation is CASSQMGAPTYEQYF. The chain has TRBV3-1 and TRBJ2-7; TRBD1 is a possible D gene (6 bases). V lost 2 bases and J lost 2, with 13 bases in between. Germline lookup yields CDR1 LGHDT and CDR2 YNNKEL (reference sequence). The CDR3 extends over 15 amino acids.

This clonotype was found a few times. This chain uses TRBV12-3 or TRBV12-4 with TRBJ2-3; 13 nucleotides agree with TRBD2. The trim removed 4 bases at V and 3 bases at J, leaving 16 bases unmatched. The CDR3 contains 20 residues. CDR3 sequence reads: CASSSPGLAGVMSATDTQYF. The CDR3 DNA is TGTGCCAGCAGTTCCCCCGGACTAGCGGGAGTCATGAGTGCGACAGATACGCAGTATTTT.

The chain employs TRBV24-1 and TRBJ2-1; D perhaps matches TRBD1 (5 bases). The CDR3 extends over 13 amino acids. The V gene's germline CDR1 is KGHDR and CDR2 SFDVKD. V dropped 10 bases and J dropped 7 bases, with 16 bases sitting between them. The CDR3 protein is CATRGSGENEQFF. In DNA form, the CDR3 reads TGTGCCACAAGGGGATCCGGCGAAAATGAGCAGTTCTTC.

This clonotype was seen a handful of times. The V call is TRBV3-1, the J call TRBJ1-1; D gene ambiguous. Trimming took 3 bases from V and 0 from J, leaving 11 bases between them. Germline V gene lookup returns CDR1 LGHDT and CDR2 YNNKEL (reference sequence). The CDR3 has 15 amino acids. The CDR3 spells CASSQQDLMNTEAFF. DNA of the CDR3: TGTGCCAGCAGCCAGCAGGATCTTATGAACACTGAAGCTTTCTTT.

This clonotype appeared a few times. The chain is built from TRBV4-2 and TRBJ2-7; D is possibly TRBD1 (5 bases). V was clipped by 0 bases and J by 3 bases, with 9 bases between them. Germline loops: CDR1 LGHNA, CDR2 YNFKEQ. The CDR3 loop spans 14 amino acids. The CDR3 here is CASSQEDIFYEQYF. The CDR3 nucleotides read TGTGCCAGCAGCCAAGAGGACATTTTCTACGAGCAGTACTTC.

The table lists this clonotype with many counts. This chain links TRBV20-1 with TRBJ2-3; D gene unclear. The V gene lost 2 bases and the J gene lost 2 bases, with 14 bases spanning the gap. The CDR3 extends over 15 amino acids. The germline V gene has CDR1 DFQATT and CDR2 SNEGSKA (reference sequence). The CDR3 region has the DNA TGCAGTGCTAGAACCCAACACACTCCCACAGATACGCAGTATTTT. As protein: CSARTQHTPTDTQYF.

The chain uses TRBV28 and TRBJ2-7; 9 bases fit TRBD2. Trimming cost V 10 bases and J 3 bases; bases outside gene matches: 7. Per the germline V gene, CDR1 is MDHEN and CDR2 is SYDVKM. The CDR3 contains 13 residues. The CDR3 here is CATDLAGHYEQYF. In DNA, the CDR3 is TGTGCCACTGACCTAGCGGGACACTACGAGCAGTACTTC. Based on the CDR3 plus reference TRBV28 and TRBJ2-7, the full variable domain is DVKVTQSSRYLVKRTGEKVFLECVQDMDHENMFWYRQDPGLGLRLIYFSYDVKMKEKGDIPEGYSVSREKKERFSLILESASTNQTSMYLCATDLAGHYEQYFGPGTRLTVT.

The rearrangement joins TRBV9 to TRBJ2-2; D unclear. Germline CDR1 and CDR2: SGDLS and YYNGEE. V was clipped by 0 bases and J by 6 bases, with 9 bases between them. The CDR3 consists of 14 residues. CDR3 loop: CASSVGTKAGELFF. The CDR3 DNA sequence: TGTGCCAGCAGCGTAGGGACGAAGGCCGGGGAGCTGTTTTTT.

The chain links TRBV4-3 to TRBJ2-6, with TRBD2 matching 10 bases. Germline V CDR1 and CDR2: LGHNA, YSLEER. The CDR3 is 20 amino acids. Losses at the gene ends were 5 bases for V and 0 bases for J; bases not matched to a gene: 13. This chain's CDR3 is CASSAHPSSGSPSGANVLTF. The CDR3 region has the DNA TGCGCCAGCAGCGCCCACCCATCTAGCGGGAGCCCCTCTGGGGCCAACGTCCTGACTTTC.

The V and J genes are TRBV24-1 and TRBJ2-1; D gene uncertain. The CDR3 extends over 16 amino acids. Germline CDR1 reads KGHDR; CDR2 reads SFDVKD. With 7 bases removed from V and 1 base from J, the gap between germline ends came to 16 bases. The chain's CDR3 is CATRSGGSSSYNEQFF. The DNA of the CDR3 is TGTGCCACCAGGTCGGGCGGATCATCGTCCTACAATGAGCAGTTCTTC.

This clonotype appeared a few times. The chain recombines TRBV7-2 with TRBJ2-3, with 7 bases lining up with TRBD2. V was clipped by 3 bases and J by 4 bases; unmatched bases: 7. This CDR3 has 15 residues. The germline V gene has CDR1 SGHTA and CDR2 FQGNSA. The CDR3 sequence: CASSFSGQGSDTQYF. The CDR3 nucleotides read TGTGCCAGCAGCTTTAGCGGGCAAGGGTCAGATACGCAGTATTTT.

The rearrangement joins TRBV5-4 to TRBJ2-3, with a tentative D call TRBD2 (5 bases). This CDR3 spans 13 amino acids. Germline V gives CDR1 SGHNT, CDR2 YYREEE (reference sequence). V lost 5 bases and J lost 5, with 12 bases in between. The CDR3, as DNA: TGTGCCAGCAGATCCCGGGAACTAGATACGCAGTATTTT. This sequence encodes CASRSRELDTQYF.

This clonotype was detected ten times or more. CDR3 bases: TGTGCCAGCAGCCAGGACAGTGCCGAGACCCAGTACTTC. It is translated as CASSQDSAETQYF. The chain recombines TRBV7-3 with TRBJ2-5; a weak D match, TRBD1 (6 bases). With 5 bases removed from V and 5 bases from J, the gap between germline ends came to 12 bases. The germline gives CDR1 SGHTA, CDR2 FQGTGA. CDR3 size: 13 residues.

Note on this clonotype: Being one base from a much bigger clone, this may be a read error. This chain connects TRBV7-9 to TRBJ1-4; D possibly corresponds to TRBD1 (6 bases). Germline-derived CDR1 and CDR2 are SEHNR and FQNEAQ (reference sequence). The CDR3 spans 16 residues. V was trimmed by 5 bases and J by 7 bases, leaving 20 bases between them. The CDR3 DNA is TGTGCCAGCAGCCCGGATAGGGAACAGGGAAGTGAAAAACTGTTTTTT. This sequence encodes CASSPDREQGSEKLFF. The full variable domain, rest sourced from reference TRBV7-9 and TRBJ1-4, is DTGVSQNPRHKITKRGQNVTFRCDPISEHNRLYWYRQTLGQGPEFLTYFQNEAQLEKSRLLSDRFSAERPKGSFSTLEIQRTEQGDSAMYLCASSPDREQGSEKLFFGSGTQLSVL.